These T cell receptor beta chains were read from a single sample in a study of blood T cells in healthy people across ages. A single record per CDR3 protein comes from TCRdb applying MiXCR to the 5' RACE reads. The sample lists around 800,000 distinct CDR3 sequences, about a quarter seen once, with 2.5% to 3.5% in the top ten. These data were also filed under a second study, of T cells of mothers and their children.

The sample consisted of blood. The receptors derive from a boy between 10 and 17 years old in good health. The CDR3 runs from the conserved cysteine through the conserved F or W. A D gene is named only where the DNA matches it firmly. The listing skips clone size in some rows; elsewhere it reads once, few, many or a size class.

clone size: -
V gene: TRBV7-2
D gene: -
J gene: TRBJ2-3
CDR3 DNA: TGTGCCAGCAGCTCCCCACCCAGGGGAGGAACAGATACGCAGTATTTT
CDR3 protein: CASSSPPRGGTDTQYF

clone size: few
V gene: TRBV4-2
D gene: TRBD2
J gene: TRBJ2-1
CDR3 DNA: TGTGCCAGCAGTCCCCGGGCAGCGGGGGGGGACAATGAGCAGTTCTTC
CDR3 protein: CASSPRAAGGDNEQFF

clone size: -
V gene: TRBV28
D gene: -
J gene: TRBJ2-2
CDR3 DNA: TGTGCCAGCGGCATGTGGGATTACACCGGGGAGCTGTTTTTT
CDR3 protein: CASGMWDYTGELFF

clone size: -
V gene: TRBV7-2
D gene: -
J gene: TRBJ2-1
CDR3 DNA: TGTGCCAGCAGCCAATACTACCCCAATGAGCAGTTCTTC
CDR3 protein: CASSQYYPNEQFF

clone size: many
V gene: TRBV7-9
D gene: -
J gene: TRBJ2-7
CDR3 DNA: TGTGCCAGCAGCTTACAGTCAGGGTCGACGGACGAGCAGTACTTC
CDR3 protein: CASSLQSGSTDEQYF

clone size: -
V gene: TRBV3-1
D gene: -
J gene: TRBJ1-6
CDR3 DNA: TGTGCCAGCAGCCCGGGACGGGGGAATTCACCCCTCCACTTT
CDR3 protein: CASSPGRGNSPLHF

clone size: few
V gene: TRBV7-3
D gene: -
J gene: TRBJ2-5
CDR3 DNA: TGTGTCAGCAGCTCGGGCTGGGGAGAGACCCAGTACTTC
CDR3 protein: CVSSSGWGETQYF

clone size: -
V gene: TRBV30
D gene: -
J gene: TRBJ2-3
CDR3 DNA: TGCGCCTGGAGTCGGCGACGACTACCTCAAGCAGATACGCAGTATTTT
CDR3 protein: CAWSRRRLPQADTQYF

clone size: many
V gene: TRBV7-9
D gene: -
J gene: TRBJ2-6
CDR3 DNA: TGTGCCAGCAGCTTTGGGGGGACCGGGGCCAACGTCCTGACTTTC
CDR3 protein: CASSFGGTGANVLTF

clone size: few
V gene: TRBV12-3/TRBV12-4
D gene: -
J gene: TRBJ1-2
CDR3 DNA: TGTGCCAGCCTTGAGGTCGGACAGCTATGGAGTGGCTACACCTTC
CDR3 protein: CASLEVGQLWSGYTF

clone size: -
V gene: TRBV12-5
D gene: TRBD2
J gene: TRBJ2-7
CDR3 DNA: TGTGCTAGTGGTCCGGGGACTAGCGGGGAGCCCTACGAGCAGTACTTC
CDR3 protein: CASGPGTSGEPYEQYF

clone size: few
V gene: TRBV10-3
D gene: TRBD2
J gene: TRBJ2-3
CDR3 DNA: TGTGCCCTACGGACTAGCGGATCCACAGATACGCAGTATTTT
CDR3 protein: CALRTSGSTDTQYF

clone size: -
V gene: TRBV4-1
D gene: -
J gene: TRBJ2-2
CDR3 DNA: TGCGCCAGCAGCCAAGATAGGCAGGGGTGGACCGGGGAGCTGTTTTTT
CDR3 protein: CASSQDRQGWTGELFF

clone size: -
V gene: TRBV7-3
D gene: TRBD2
J gene: TRBJ2-7
CDR3 DNA: TGTGCCAGCAGCGCCTCTAGCGGGGGGGCCCACGAGCAGTACTTC
CDR3 protein: CASSASSGGAHEQYF

clone size: few
V gene: TRBV7-8
D gene: TRBD1
J gene: TRBJ1-4
CDR3 DNA: TGTGCCAGCAGCCCGCCAGGGGGCGCCGGCGAAAAACTGTTTTTT
CDR3 protein: CASSPPGGAGEKLFF

clone size: once
V gene: TRBV5-1
D gene: -
J gene: TRBJ1-1
CDR3 DNA: TGCGCCGGCAGCTCGCAGGGGAGAGCTTTCTTT
CDR3 protein: CAGSSQGRAFF

clone size: few
V gene: TRBV7-6
D gene: -
J gene: TRBJ2-2
CDR3 DNA: TGTGCCAGCAGCTTAGGAGCACAGAGGAACACCGGGGAGCTGTTTTTT
CDR3 protein: CASSLGAQRNTGELFF

clone size: few
V gene: TRBV25-1
D gene: -
J gene: TRBJ2-5
CDR3 DNA: TGTGCCAGCAGACCGACAACTAGAGCGCAAGAGACCCAGTACTTC
CDR3 protein: CASRPTTRAQETQYF

clone size: many
V gene: TRBV24-1
D gene: -
J gene: TRBJ2-2
CDR3 DNA: TGTGCCACCAGCCCGCGGGAAACGGACACCGGGGAGCTGTTTTTT
CDR3 protein: CATSPRETDTGELFF

clone size: few
V gene: TRBV9
D gene: -
J gene: TRBJ2-3
CDR3 DNA: TGTGCCAGCAGCGCCCAGGGGGGACAGCTAAGCACAGATACGCAGTATTTT
CDR3 protein: CASSAQGGQLSTDTQYF

clone size: -
V gene: TRBV27
D gene: -
J gene: TRBJ1-3
CDR3 DNA: TGTGCCAGCAGTTTCAGGAGGGGAAACACCATATATTTT
CDR3 protein: CASSFRRGNTIYF

clone size: -
V gene: TRBV20-1
D gene: -
J gene: TRBJ2-7
CDR3 DNA: TGCAGTGTTCATAAGGGGGGGGCAAGGGAGCAGTACTTC
CDR3 protein: CSVHKGGAREQYF

clone size: -
V gene: TRBV7-3
D gene: TRBD2
J gene: TRBJ2-5
CDR3 DNA: TGTGCCAGCAGCTTAGGGGTTAGCGGGGAGCTATTTCAAGAGACCCAGTACTTC
CDR3 protein: CASSLGVSGELFQETQYF

clone size: few
V gene: TRBV12-3/TRBV12-4
D gene: -
J gene: TRBJ1-2
CDR3 DNA: TGTGCCAGCACCCCGGGACACCCCTCGTATGGCTACACCTTC
CDR3 protein: CASTPGHPSYGYTF

clone size: few
V gene: TRBV5-6
D gene: TRBD1
J gene: TRBJ2-5
CDR3 DNA: TGTGCCAGCAGACCAACAGGGGGACTCCAAGAGACCCAGTACTTC
CDR3 protein: CASRPTGGLQETQYF

clone size: few
V gene: TRBV5-1
D gene: TRBD1
J gene: TRBJ1-1
CDR3 DNA: TGCGCCAGCAGCAAGGAGACAGGGGTCGCTGAAGCTTTCTTT
CDR3 protein: CASSKETGVAEAFF

clone size: -
V gene: TRBV7-3
D gene: TRBD2
J gene: TRBJ2-1
CDR3 DNA: TGTGCCAGCAGCATTAGCGGGGGGGGATACAATGAGCAGTTCTTC
CDR3 protein: CASSISGGGYNEQFF

clone size: few
V gene: TRBV5-1
D gene: TRBD1
J gene: TRBJ1-2
CDR3 DNA: TGCGCCAGCAGCGGCGGGACAGGGGGCAACTATGGCTACACCTTC
CDR3 protein: CASSGGTGGNYGYTF

clone size: -
V gene: TRBV9
D gene: -
J gene: TRBJ1-2
CDR3 DNA: TGTGCCAGCAGCGTTGGAGATGGCTACACCTTC
CDR3 protein: CASSVGDGYTF

clone size: -
V gene: TRBV2
D gene: -
J gene: TRBJ2-5
CDR3 DNA: TGTGCCACAATGGGAACCCAAGAGACCCAGTACTTC
CDR3 protein: CATMGTQETQYF

clone size: -
V gene: TRBV30
D gene: TRBD1
J gene: TRBJ2-5
CDR3 DNA: TGTGCCTGGAGTGTAGAACAGGGGGTAGGCTACGAGCTGTACTTC
CDR3 protein: CAWSVEQGVGYELYF

clone size: few
V gene: TRBV12-3/TRBV12-4
D gene: -
J gene: TRBJ2-2
CDR3 DNA: TGTGCCAGCAGCCCGACAGATCTCGGGGAGCTGTTTTTT
CDR3 protein: CASSPTDLGELFF

clone size: few
V gene: TRBV4-1
D gene: -
J gene: TRBJ2-3
CDR3 DNA: TGCGCCAGCAGCCAATGGGGGAGCACAGATACGCAGTATTTT
CDR3 protein: CASSQWGSTDTQYF

clone size: few
V gene: TRBV20-1
D gene: TRBD2
J gene: TRBJ2-3
CDR3 DNA: TGCGGTGCTAGCTTTCTAGCGGGGTATGTTGCAGATACGCAGTATTTT
CDR3 protein: CGASFLAGYVADTQYF

clone size: -
V gene: TRBV4-1
D gene: TRBD2
J gene: TRBJ2-1
CDR3 DNA: TGCGCCAGCAGCCAAGTTGGAGTGGGGGGGGCCTACAATGAGCAGTTCTTC
CDR3 protein: CASSQVGVGGAYNEQFF

clone size: many
V gene: TRBV12-3/TRBV12-4
D gene: -
J gene: TRBJ2-7
CDR3 DNA: TGTGCCAGCAGTTTAGCGGGGGCCGTAAAGGAGCAGTACTTC
CDR3 protein: CASSLAGAVKEQYF

clone size: -
V gene: TRBV4-1
D gene: -
J gene: TRBJ1-2
CDR3 DNA: TGCGCCAGCAGCCAAGATCTGGGCTATGGCTACACCTTC
CDR3 protein: CASSQDLGYGYTF

clone size: -
V gene: TRBV10-3
D gene: TRBD2
J gene: TRBJ2-6
CDR3 DNA: TGTGCCTCCCGCCGGGGGGAAGGGGCCAACGTCCTGACTTTC
CDR3 protein: CASRRGEGANVLTF

clone size: -
V gene: TRBV7-8
D gene: -
J gene: TRBJ1-1
CDR3 DNA: TGTGCCAGCAGCCTATTCCCAGGGGTGAACACTGAAGCTTTCTTT
CDR3 protein: CASSLFPGVNTEAFF

clone size: -
V gene: TRBV20-1
D gene: TRBD1
J gene: TRBJ2-1
CDR3 DNA: TGCAGTGCGCGACCCGACAGGGAATCCTACAATGAGCAGTTCTTC
CDR3 protein: CSARPDRESYNEQFF

clone size: few
V gene: TRBV7-2
D gene: TRBD1
J gene: TRBJ1-2
CDR3 DNA: TGTGCCAGCAGCGCAACCGGGACAGGGTTTGGTGGCTACACCTTC
CDR3 protein: CASSATGTGFGGYTF